This passage covers 28 T cell receptor beta chains from one sample sequenced in a study of CD4 and CD8 cells across lung adenocarcinoma regions. TCRdb used MiXCR to reprocess the PCR reads, holding one entry per CDR3 protein. The sample includes more than 7,500 distinct CDR3 sequences, 50% seen only once; the top ten take more than 45%. Specimen: CD8+ T cells from the margin of a lung tumor. These TCRs come from a female donor with lung adenocarcinoma. The CD4 and CD8 labels of this study may be unreliable.

This clonotype was seen repeatedly, ten times or more. The chain recombines TRBV12-3 or TRBV12-4 with TRBJ2-6; TRBD1 matches at 8 bases. V was clipped by 6 bases and J by 2 bases; unmatched bases: 3. This CDR3 contains 15 residues. The CDR3 region is CASRQQGAGANVLTF. As DNA, the CDR3 is TGTGCCAGCAGGCAACAGGGGGCTGGGGCCAACGTCCTGACTTTC.

This clonotype was counted many times. V usage is TRBV6-5 and J usage is TRBJ2-6; 9 bases align to TRBD2. The J segment lost 4 bases and the V segment lost 0 bases, leaving 13 bases of the junction unmatched. CDR3 size: 20 residues. The germline gives CDR1 MNHEY, CDR2 SVGAGI. CDR3 region: CASSYSAGYAGGTGANVLTF. CDR3 nucleotide sequence: TGTGCCAGCAGTTACTCAGCGGGCTATGCGGGAGGGACCGGGGCCAACGTCCTGACTTTC.

This clonotype showed up many times. The chain links TRBV6-1 to TRBJ2-1; 10 positions match TRBD2. The J segment lost 3 bases and the V segment lost 7 bases, leaving 3 bases of the junction unmatched. This CDR3 spans 14 amino acids. Germline V lookup: CDR1 MNHNS, CDR2 SASEGT. The CDR3 loop is CASMLAGVYNEQFF. The CDR3 bases are TGTGCCAGCATGCTAGCGGGAGTCTACAATGAGCAGTTCTTC.

The chain combines TRBV20-1 with TRBJ2-4; D might be TRBD1 or TRBD2, each matching 5 bases. This CDR3 has 14 residues. Trimming took off 4 bases at V and 2 bases at J, with 12 bases between the two ends. Per germline, CDR1 DFQATT and CDR2 SNEGSKA (reference sequence). In DNA, the CDR3 is TGCAGTGCTACCTCAGGGACCTCCAAAAACATTCAGTACTTC. Its translation: CSATSGTSKNIQYF.

This clonotype came up a few times. V usage is TRBV27 and J usage is TRBJ2-5, with D hard to call. V was clipped by 3 bases and J by 1 base, with 6 bases between them. The CDR3 length is 13 residues. Germline CDR1 reads MNHEY; CDR2 reads SMNVEV (reference sequence). CDR3 in amino acids: CASSLVFQETQYF. CDR3 in DNA: TGTGCCAGCAGTTTGGTCTTCCAAGAGACCCAGTACTTC.

This clonotype is termed medium-sized. The chain uses TRBV14 and TRBJ2-5; 8 bases are shared with TRBD1. The CDR3 length is 17 residues. The trim removed 4 bases at V and 5 bases at J, leaving 15 bases unmatched. Germline V gene sequence: CDR1 SGHDN, CDR2 FVKESK. The CDR3 spells CASSRTGRLYVWETQYF. For the CDR3, the DNA is TGTGCCAGCAGCCGGACAGGGAGGCTGTATGTTTGGGAGACCCAGTACTTC.

The rearrangement uses TRBV4-1 and TRBJ2-1; D gene uncertain. The J call may be mistaken, given a closer DNA end match to TRBJ2-7. The CDR3 has 14 amino acids. Per germline, CDR1 MGHRA and CDR2 YSYEKL. The DNA of the CDR3 is TGCGCCAGCAGCCAACCCATCATACAAGGCGAGCAGTACTTC. Amino acid sequence: CASSQPIIQGEQYF.

This clonotype was picked up one time. The germline gene is not matched at one end of the junction; a read error may be the cause. This rearrangement joins TRBV6-1 to TRBJ2-3; D gene ambiguous. The CDR3 length is 13 residues. Germline V gene data show CDR1 as MNHNS and CDR2 as SASEGT. The CDR3 is CASSAVSTDAQYF. DNA of the CDR3: TGTGCCAGCAGTGCAGTCAGCACAGATGCGCAGTATTTC.

This chain links TRBV4-1 with TRBJ2-2; the match to TRBD1 covers 8 bases. The V gene's germline CDR1 is MGHRA and CDR2 YSYEKL. The CDR3 has 18 amino acids. The V segment lost 4 bases and the J segment 0 bases; nucleotides outside the gene matches: 10. This CDR3 reads CASSRIPHRGSNTGELFF. The CDR3 coding sequence is TGCGCCAGCAGCCGGATCCCCCACAGGGGGTCGAACACCGGGGAGCTGTTTTTT.

The chain employs TRBV6-4 and TRBJ2-4; the D call may be TRBD1 or TRBD2 (5 bases each). The end of the DNA aligns better with TRBJ2-7, so the J call may be wrong. CDR1 is MRHNA and CDR2 is SNTAGT in the germline V gene. The CDR3 extends over 14 amino acids. The CDR3 sequence is CASRDSGTSYEQYV. The CDR3 DNA reads TGTGCCAGCAGAGACTCCGGGACCTCCTACGAGCAGTACGTC.

The gene calls are TRBV6-5 and TRBJ1-6; D not resolved. Trimming removed 2 bases at V and 10 bases at J, with 12 bases between. The CDR3 totals 14 residues. CDR1 MNHEY and CDR2 SVGAGI come from the germline V gene. This CDR3 reads CASSYGQVGSPLHF. The CDR3 DNA reads as TGTGCCAGCAGTTACGGGCAGGTGGGATCACCCCTCCACTTT.

With respect to this clonotype: At one end, the junction sequence differs from germline, possibly due to a read error. The gene calls are TRBV6-1 and TRBJ2-5, with D perhaps matching TRBD1 or TRBD2 (6 bases each). The germline V gene encodes CDR1 MNHNS and CDR2 SASEGT. The CDR3 is 16 residues long. This chain's CDR3 is CASGGTGGRDTETQYF. The CDR3 DNA sequence: TGTGCCAGCGGGGGCACCGGGGGCCGGGACACAGAGACGCAGTACTTC.

This clonotype was recorded once. The chain uses TRBV5-1 and TRBJ2-1; D not resolved. CDR1 SGHRS and CDR2 YFSETQ come from the germline V gene. With 0 bases removed from V and 2 bases from J, the gap between germline ends came to 9 bases. The CDR3 has 15 residues. The CDR3 spells CASSLGGSAYNEQFF. In DNA form, the CDR3 reads TGCGCCAGCAGCTTGGGGGGTTCGGCCTACAATGAGCAGTTCTTC.

About this clonotype itself: One end of the junction fails to match germline, which may point to a read error. The V and J genes are TRBV6-1 and TRBJ2-3; D is tentatively TRBD1 or TRBD2 (6 bases each). This CDR3 has 16 amino acids. CDR1 is MNHNS, CDR2 SASEGT, per germline. Here the CDR3 DNA reads TGTGCCAGCAGGGGGTACGGGGGCGGTGACCCAGATACCCAGTATTTT. Translating gives CASRGYGGGDPDTQYF.

Ten or more counts support this clonotype. This chain uses TRBV7-3 with TRBJ2-2, with D perhaps TRBD1 or TRBD2 (5 bases each). V lost 1 base and J 7 bases, leaving 13 bases between the germline ends. This CDR3 has 15 amino acids. Germline CDR1 SGHTA, CDR2 FQGTGA. The CDR3 nucleotides read TGTGCCAGCAGCTTAAGCCCGGCGAGGGGCGGGGAGCTGTTTTTT. Translating gives CASSLSPARGGELFF.

The chain carries TRBV7-2 and TRBJ1-3, with D unclear. The ends were cut back, 3 bases at V and 0 bases at J, with 12 bases in the middle. The CDR3 runs to 16 residues. Looked up from germline, CDR1 is SGHTA and CDR2 is FQGNSA. The CDR3 coding sequence is TGTGCCAGCAGCTTTGGGTGGGCCATCTCTGGAAACACCATATATTTT. It specifies CASSFGWAISGNTIYF.

This clonotype was observed once. The rearrangement links TRBV27 to TRBJ2-1; D gene uncertain. The J call may be faulty, since TRBJ2-7 better matches the DNA end. Germline CDR1 and CDR2: MNHEY and SMNVEV (reference sequence). The CDR3 covers 13 residues. In nucleotides, the CDR3 is TGTGCCAGCAGCTCCCGGGCCCACTACGAGCAGTACTTC. Residues: CASSSRAHYEQYF.

This clonotype was recorded many times. The J gene is TRBJ1-1, the V gene TRBV6-1, with D possibly matching TRBD1 (6 bases). This CDR3 has 15 residues. The V gene's germline CDR1 is MNHNS and CDR2 SASEGT. V lost 1 base and J 1 base, leaving 10 bases between the germline ends. The CDR3 bases are TGTGCCAGCAGTGAAGACAGGGTAAAGAACACTGAAGCTTTCTTT. Its protein product is CASSEDRVKNTEAFF.

The chain carries TRBV12-3 or TRBV12-4 and TRBJ2-3; D remains ambiguous. The germline V and J ends were trimmed by 8 bases and 0 bases, with 3 bases remaining between them. The CDR3 sequence is 11 residues long. In DNA, the CDR3 is TGTGCCAGCTGGAGCACAGATACGCAGTATTTT. Its translation: CASWSTDTQYF.

This clonotype was recorded only once. This chain uses TRBV6-5 with TRBJ2-5; the D call may be TRBD1 or TRBD2 (6 bases each). Trimming cost V 2 bases and J 11 bases, with 24 bases left between them. CDR3 length equals 16 residues. Looked up from germline, CDR1 is MNHEY and CDR2 is SVGAGI. The CDR3 nucleotides read TGTGCCAGCAGTTACACGGGGGCAACAGTACACAATGAGCAGTACTTC. This codes for CASSYTGATVHNEQYF.

This clonotype is judged medium-sized (0.01 to 0.1%). The chain uses TRBV6-1 and TRBJ2-1; D is uncertain. V lost 7 bases to trimming and J lost 7 bases, with 8 bases between them. The CDR3 extends over 11 amino acids. Germline CDR1 and CDR2: MNHNS and SASEGT. DNA of the CDR3: TGTGCCAGCACGAAGGGAAATGAGCAGTTCTTC. Its protein is CASTKGNEQFF.

This chain uses TRBV6-1 with TRBJ2-3; D tentatively fits TRBD1 or TRBD2 (6 bases each). The assigned J gene may be wrong: the sequence end matches TRBJ2-7 better. The CDR3 is 16 amino acids. Germline V CDR1 and CDR2: MNHNS, SASEGT. CDR3 DNA sequence: TGTGCCAGCGGGGGCACCGGGGGAAGGGGCACAGAGACGCAGTACTTC. It codes for CASGGTGGRGTETQYF.

In DNA, the CDR3 is TGTGCCAGCAGCCAAGCCACTAGCGGGGGGAGGAATGAGCAGTTCTTC. Protein sequence: CASSQATSGGRNEQFF. This chain uses TRBV4-2 with TRBJ2-1, with 12 bases that match TRBD2. The CDR3 is 16 residues long. Trimming took 1 base from V and 7 from J; bases not matched to a gene: 5. Germline assignment: CDR1 LGHNA and CDR2 YNFKEQ.

The genes are TRBV6-1 and TRBJ1-6; a possible D gene is TRBD1 (6 bases). The CDR3 has 13 residues. Trimming took off 8 bases at V and 10 bases at J, with 15 bases between the two ends. CDR1 and CDR2 (germline): MNHNS, SASEGT. The CDR3 sequence is CASRGGARSPLHF. CDR3 bases: TGTGCCAGCCGAGGGGGGGCGAGATCACCCCTCCACTTT.

This rearrangement joins TRBV4-1 to TRBJ2-5; 10 positions agree with TRBD2. The J call may not be correct, given that the DNA end is closer to TRBJ2-1. This CDR3 region has 18 residues. Germline V CDR1 and CDR2: MGHRA, YSYEKL. The CDR3 protein is CASSHPLGASGSLLEQFF. In DNA form, the CDR3 reads TGCGCCAGCAGCCACCCCCTTGGGGCTAGCGGGAGTCTTCTTGAGCAGTTCTTC.

The CDR3 DNA reads TGTGCCAGCAGAGGACAGGCAATGGTCTCCGAGCAGTACTTC. This encodes CASRGQAMVSEQYF. The chain employs TRBV6-1 and TRBJ2-5, with 7 bases lining up with TRBD1. The J call is in doubt because the DNA end fits TRBJ2-7 better. The CDR3 length is 14 residues. Germline V gene data show CDR1 as MNHNS and CDR2 as SASEGT.

This clonotype appeared a few times. The V call is TRBV12-3 or TRBV12-4, the J call TRBJ1-1; no definite D call. The germline V and J ends were trimmed by 4 bases and 0 bases, with 9 bases remaining between them. The CDR3 contains 14 residues. For the CDR3, the DNA is TGTGCCAGCAGTTCCCGCTCATTGAACACTGAAGCTTTCTTT. It specifies CASSSRSLNTEAFF.

This clonotype was detected only once. The junction and the germline gene differ at one end; a read error may be behind it. The chain links TRBV27 to TRBJ2-3; D possibly matches TRBD1 or TRBD2 (5 bases each). There are 16 residues in the CDR3. CDR1 is MNHEY and CDR2 is SMNVEV in the germline V gene (reference sequence). For the CDR3, the DNA is TGTGCCAGCAGTTTAAAGGGAAACGGGGCTAAAGATATGCAGTATTTT. Protein product: CASSLKGNGAKDMQYF.